This T cell receptor beta chain was captured by sequencing in a study of follicular helper T cells after annual influenza vaccination. Findings and limits, study-wide: Change in circulating plasmablasts correlated with ICOS+CD38+ cTfh clonality change. Only about 9-21% of analyzed cells yielded productive TCRB sequences. Yearly vaccinations repeatedly recalled conserved clonotypes in ICOS+CD38+ cTfh.

The repertoire was sequenced with immunoSEQ multiplex PCR; TCRdb's copy has only in-frame clones and lacks some. Among about 10,000 clones listed, about 85% were seen once. Time point denoted: 2015-2016 season, pre-vaccination. Per time point, about 40-110 mL of blood was sampled. Comment on this clone: As yet, its antigen is unknown.

With 5 bases removed from V and 8 bases from J, the gap between germline ends came to 13 bases. The CDR3 contains 13 residues. Germline assignment: CDR1 MDHEN and CDR2 SYDVKM. The chain uses TRBV28 and TRBJ1-5, with D uncertain. The specimen was CXCR5+ CD38- circulating T follicular helper cells from blood, collected on the day of influenza vaccination. Subset noted: circulating Tfh, non-naive CD4+CXCR5+PD-1+ (ICOS+CD38+ or ICOS-CD38-). The TCR originated in an adult who received the influenza vaccine. CDR3 nucleotide sequence: TGTGCCAGCAGTCCCTACCCCAACGAGCCCCAGCATTTT. It yields the protein CASSPYPNEPQHF. The full variable domain, its missing parts supplied by reference TRBV28 and TRBJ1-5, is DVKVTQSSRYLVKRTGEKVFLECVQDMDHENMFWYRQDPGLGLRLIYFSYDVKMKEKGDIPEGYSVSREKKERFSLILESASTNQTSMYLCASSPYPNEPQHFGDGTRLSIL.